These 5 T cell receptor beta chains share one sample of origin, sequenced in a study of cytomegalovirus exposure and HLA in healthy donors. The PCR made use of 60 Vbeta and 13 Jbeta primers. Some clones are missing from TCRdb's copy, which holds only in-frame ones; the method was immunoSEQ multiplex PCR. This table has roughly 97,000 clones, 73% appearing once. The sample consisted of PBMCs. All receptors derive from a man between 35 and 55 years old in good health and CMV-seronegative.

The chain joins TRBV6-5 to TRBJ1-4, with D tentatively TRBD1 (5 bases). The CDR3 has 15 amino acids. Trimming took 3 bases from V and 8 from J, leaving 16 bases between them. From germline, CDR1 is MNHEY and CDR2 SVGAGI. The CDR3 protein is CASSYGRGMREKLFF. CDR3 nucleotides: TGTGCCAGCAGTTATGGTAGGGGCATGCGGGAAAAACTGTTTTTT.

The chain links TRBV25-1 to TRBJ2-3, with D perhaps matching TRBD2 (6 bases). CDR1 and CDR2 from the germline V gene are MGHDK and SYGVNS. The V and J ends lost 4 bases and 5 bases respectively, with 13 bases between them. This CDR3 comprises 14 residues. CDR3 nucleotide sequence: TGTGCCAGCAGTGGCGGGGTACGGGGAGATACGCAGTATTTT. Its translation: CASSGGVRGDTQYF.

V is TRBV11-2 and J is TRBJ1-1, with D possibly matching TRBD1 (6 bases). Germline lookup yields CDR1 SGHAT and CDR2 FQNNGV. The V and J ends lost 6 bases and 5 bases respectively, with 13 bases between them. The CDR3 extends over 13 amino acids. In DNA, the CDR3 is TGTGCCAGCAGGAAAACAGGGTTAACTGAAGCTTTCTTT. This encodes CASRKTGLTEAFF.

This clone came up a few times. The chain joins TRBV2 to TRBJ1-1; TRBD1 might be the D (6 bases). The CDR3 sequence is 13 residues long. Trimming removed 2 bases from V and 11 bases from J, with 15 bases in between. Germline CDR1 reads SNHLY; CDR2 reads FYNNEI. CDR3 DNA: TGTGCCAGCAGTGAAAAGGGGGACCTTGTTGCTTTCTTT. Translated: CASSEKGDLVAFF.

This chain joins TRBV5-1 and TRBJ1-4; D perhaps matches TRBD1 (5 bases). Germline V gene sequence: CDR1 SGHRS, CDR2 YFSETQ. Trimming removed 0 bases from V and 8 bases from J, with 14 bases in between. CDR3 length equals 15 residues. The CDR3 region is CASSLDARGGEKLFF. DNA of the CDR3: TGCGCCAGCAGCTTGGATGCTAGGGGCGGCGAAAAACTGTTTTTT. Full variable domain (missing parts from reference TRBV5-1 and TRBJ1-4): KAGVTQTPRYLIKTRGQQVTLSCSPISGHRSVSWYQQTPGQGLQFLFEYFSETQRNKGNFPGRFSGRQFSNSRSEMNVSTLELGDSALYLCASSLDARGGEKLFFGSGTQLSVL.